This T cell receptor beta chain originates from a study of cytomegalovirus exposure and HLA in healthy donors. Germline-derived CDR1 and CDR2 are LGHNT and FRNRAP. Trimming cost V 6 bases and J 0 bases, with 15 bases left between them. CDR3 size: 16 residues. This table comes from immunoSEQ multiplex PCR, and its TCRdb copy is limited to in-frame clones, with some not included. The sample comprises around 80,000 clones, about 96% of which are singletons, and about 1.3% rests with the top ten. The chain couples TRBV12-5 to TRBJ2-1; a weak D match, TRBD2 (6 bases). The clonotype comes from a woman between 18 and 29 years old in good health and CMV-seronegative. Source material: PBMCs. CDR3: CASGHPGSSSYNEQFF. In DNA form, the CDR3 reads TGTGCTAGTGGCCACCCCGGGAGTAGCTCCTACAATGAGCAGTTCTTC.